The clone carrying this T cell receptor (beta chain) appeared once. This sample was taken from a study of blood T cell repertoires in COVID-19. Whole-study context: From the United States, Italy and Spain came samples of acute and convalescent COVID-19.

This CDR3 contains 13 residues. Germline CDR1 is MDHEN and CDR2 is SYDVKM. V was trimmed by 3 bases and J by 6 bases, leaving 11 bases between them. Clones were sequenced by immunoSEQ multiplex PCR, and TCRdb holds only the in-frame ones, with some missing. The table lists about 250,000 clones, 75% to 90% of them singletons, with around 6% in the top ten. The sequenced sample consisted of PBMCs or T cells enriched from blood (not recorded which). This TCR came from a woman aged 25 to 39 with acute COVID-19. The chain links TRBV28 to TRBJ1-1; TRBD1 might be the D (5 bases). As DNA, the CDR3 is TGTGCCAGCAGTTTCCAGGGTTCGGCTGAAGCTTTCTTT. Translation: CASSFQGSAEAFF.